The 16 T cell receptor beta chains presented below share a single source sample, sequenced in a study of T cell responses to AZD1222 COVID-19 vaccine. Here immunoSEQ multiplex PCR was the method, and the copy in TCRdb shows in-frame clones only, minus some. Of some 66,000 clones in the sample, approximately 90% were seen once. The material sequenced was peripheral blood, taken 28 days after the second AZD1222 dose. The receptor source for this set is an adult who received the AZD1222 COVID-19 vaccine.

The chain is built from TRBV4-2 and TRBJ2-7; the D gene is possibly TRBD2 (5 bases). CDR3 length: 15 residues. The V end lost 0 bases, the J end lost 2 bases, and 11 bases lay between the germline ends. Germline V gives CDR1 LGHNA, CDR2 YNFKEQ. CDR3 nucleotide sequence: TGTGCCAGCAGCCAAGAACGAGGGTACCCCTACGAGCAGTACTTC. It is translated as CASSQERGYPYEQYF.

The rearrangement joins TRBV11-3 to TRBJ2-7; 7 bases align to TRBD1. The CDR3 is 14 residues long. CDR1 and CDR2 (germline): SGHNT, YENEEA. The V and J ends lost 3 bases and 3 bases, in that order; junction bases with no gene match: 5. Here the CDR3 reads CASSFNRDSYEQYF. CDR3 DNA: TGTGCCAGCAGCTTCAACCGGGACAGCTACGAGCAGTACTTC. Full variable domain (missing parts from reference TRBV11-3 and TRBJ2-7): EAGVVQSPRYKIIEKKQPVAFWCNPISGHNTLYWYLQNLGQGPELLIRYENEEAVDDSQLPKDRFSAERLKGVDSTLKIQPAELGDSAVYLCASSFNRDSYEQYFGPGTRLTVT.

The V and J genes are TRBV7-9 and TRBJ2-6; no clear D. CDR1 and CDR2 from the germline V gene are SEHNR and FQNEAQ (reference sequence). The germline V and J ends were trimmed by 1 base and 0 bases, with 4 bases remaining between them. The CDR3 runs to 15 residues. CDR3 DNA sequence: TGTGCCAGCAGCTTAGTGACCTCTGGGGCCAACGTCCTGACTTTC. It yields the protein CASSLVTSGANVLTF.

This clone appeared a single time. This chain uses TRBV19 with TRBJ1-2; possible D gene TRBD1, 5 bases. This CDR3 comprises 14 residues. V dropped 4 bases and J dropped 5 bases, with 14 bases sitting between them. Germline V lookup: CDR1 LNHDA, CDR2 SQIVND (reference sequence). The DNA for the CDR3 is TGTGCCAGTAGTAGGGCCCGGAGGGGATATGGCTACACCTTC. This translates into CASSRARRGYGYTF.

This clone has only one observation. In DNA, the CDR3 is TGTGCCAGCAGCCCTTTTTCAACAACTAATGAAAAACTGTTTTTT. It specifies CASSPFSTTNEKLFF. The chain joins TRBV27 to TRBJ1-4; D not certain. The CDR3 sequence is 15 residues long. The V end was cut by 6 bases, the J end by 0 bases, with 11 bases between. The germline V gene has CDR1 MNHEY and CDR2 SMNVEV (reference sequence).

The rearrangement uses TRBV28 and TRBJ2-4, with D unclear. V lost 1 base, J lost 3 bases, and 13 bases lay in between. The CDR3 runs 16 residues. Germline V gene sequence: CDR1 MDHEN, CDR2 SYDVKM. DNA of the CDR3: TGTGCCAGCAGTTTATACTGGGGATCGGGCAAAAACATTCAGTACTTC. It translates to CASSLYWGSGKNIQYF.

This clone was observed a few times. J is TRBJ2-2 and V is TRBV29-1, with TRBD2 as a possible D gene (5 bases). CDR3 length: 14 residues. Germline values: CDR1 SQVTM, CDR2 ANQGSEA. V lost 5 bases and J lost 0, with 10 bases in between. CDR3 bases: TGCAGCGTTCGAGGGAGCGCGAACACCGGGGAGCTGTTTTTT. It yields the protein CSVRGSANTGELFF.

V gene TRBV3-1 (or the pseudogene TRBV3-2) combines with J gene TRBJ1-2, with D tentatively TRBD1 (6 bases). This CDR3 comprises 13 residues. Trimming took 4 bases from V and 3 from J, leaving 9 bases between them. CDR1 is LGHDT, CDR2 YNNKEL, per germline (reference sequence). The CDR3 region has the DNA TGTGCCAGCAGCCCGAACAGGGACTATGGCTACACCTTC. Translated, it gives CASSPNRDYGYTF.

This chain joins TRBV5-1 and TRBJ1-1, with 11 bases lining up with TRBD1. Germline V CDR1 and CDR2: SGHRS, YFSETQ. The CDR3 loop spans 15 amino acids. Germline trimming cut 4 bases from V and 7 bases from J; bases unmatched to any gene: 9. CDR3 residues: CASSGPGQGESEAFF. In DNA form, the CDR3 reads TGCGCCAGCAGCGGTCCGGGACAGGGGGAAAGTGAAGCTTTCTTT. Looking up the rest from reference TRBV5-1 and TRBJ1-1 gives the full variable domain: KAGVTQTPRYLIKTRGQQVTLSCSPISGHRSVSWYQQTPGQGLQFLFEYFSETQRNKGNFPGRFSGRQFSNSRSEMNVSTLELGDSALYLCASSGPGQGESEAFFGQGTRLTVV.

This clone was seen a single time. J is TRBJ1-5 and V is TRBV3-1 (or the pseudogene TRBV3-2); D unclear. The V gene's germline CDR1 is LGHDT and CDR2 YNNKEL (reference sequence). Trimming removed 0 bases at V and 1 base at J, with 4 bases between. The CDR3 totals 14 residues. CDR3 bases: TGTGCCAGCAGCCAAGAGCTCAGCAATCAGCCCCAGCATTTT. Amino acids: CASSQELSNQPQHF.

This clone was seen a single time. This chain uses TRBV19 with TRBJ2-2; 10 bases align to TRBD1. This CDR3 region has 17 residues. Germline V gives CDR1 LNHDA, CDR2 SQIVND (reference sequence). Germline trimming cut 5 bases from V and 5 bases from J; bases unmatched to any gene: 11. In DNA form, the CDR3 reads TGTGCCAGTAGTTCGACAACCGGGACAGGGGCGACCGGGGAGCTGTTTTTT. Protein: CASSSTTGTGATGELFF. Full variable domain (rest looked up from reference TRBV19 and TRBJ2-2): DGGITQSPKYLFRKEGQNVTLSCEQNLNHDAMYWYRQDPGQGLRLIYYSQIVNDFQKGDIAEGYSVSREKKESFPLTVTSAQKNPTAFYLCASSSTTGTGATGELFFGEGSRLTVL.

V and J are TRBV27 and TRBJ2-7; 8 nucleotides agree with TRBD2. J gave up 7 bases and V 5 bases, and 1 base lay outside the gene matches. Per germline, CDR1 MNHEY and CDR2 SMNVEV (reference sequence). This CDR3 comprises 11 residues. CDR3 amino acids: CASSRGGEQYF. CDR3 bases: TGTGCCAGCAGTCGCGGGGGGGAGCAGTACTTC.

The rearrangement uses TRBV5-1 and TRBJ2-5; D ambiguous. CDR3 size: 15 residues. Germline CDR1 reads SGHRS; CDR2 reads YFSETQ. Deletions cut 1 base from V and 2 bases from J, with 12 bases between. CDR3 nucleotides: TGCGCCAGCAGCTTGAGCACCATTACTCAAGAGACCCAGTACTTC. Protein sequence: CASSLSTITQETQYF.

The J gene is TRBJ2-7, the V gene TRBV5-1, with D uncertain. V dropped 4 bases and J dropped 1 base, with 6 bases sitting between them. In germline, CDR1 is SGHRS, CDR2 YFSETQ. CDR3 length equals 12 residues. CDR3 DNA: TGCGCCAGCAGCATCGATTCCTACGAGCAGTACTTC. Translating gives CASSIDSYEQYF.

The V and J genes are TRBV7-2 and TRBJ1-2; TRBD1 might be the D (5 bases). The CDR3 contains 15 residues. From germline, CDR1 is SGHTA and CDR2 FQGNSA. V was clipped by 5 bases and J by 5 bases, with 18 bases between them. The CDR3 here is CASSTGRNPRYGYTF. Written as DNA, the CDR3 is TGTGCCAGCAGCACGGGACGTAATCCCCGATATGGCTACACCTTC.

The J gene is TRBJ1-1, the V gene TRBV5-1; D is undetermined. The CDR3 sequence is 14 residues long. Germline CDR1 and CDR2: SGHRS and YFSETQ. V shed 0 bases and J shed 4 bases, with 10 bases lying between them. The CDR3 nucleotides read TGCGCCAGCAGCTTGGGGGAGTTGAGCACTGAAGCTTTCTTT. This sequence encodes CASSLGELSTEAFF.